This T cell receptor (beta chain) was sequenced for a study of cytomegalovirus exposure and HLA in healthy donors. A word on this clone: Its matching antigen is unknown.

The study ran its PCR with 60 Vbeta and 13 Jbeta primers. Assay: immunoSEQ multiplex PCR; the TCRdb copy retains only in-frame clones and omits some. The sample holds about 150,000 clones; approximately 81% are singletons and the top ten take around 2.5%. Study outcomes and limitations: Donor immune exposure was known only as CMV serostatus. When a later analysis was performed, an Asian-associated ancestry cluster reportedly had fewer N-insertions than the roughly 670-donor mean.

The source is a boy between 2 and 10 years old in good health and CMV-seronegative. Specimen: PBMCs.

CDR3 residues: CASSLWDRRRFGVSGYTF. DNA of the CDR3: TGTGCCAGCAGTTTATGGGACAGGAGGCGTTTTGGTGTCTCTGGCTACACCTTC. The chain uses TRBV28 and TRBJ1-2; 7 nucleotides align to TRBD1. V lost 0 bases, J lost 7 bases, and 17 bases stayed unmatched. Germline CDR1 MDHEN, CDR2 SYDVKM. CDR3 length equals 18 residues.